This paragraph reports one T cell receptor beta chain. Which antigen it targets is not known. No base quality information exists; no much larger clone differs at one position. TCRbeta CDR3 regions were amplified from genomic DNA by means of the immunoSEQ Assay, a bias-controlled multiplex PCR. Concerning the study's data processing: Nucleated cell counts per sample were estimated from amplification of reference gene primers within the assay. Sequence reads were collapsed and filtered to measure the absolute abundance of every unique TCRbeta CDR3 rearrangement. For each sample, productive Simpson clonality was calculated as the square root of Simpson's diversity index across productive rearrangements. The source is immuneACCESS, and TCRdb retained only in-frame sequences with V and J called. Part of the clones is not carried over; for the studies checked, unresolved V genes explain less than half of this, and the remainder is unexplained. V and J calls and clone size come straight from that table; D and trimming were deduced from the DNA. A total of 140,000 to 150,000 clones appear in this sample, approximately 92% of them only once. The top ten constitute 10% to 15% of the sample.

One collaborating source in Seattle enrolled patients while the patients were actively infected and followed the patients over time throughout the course of disease. Each collaborating institution followed its own protocols to collect whole blood in K2EDTA tubes. For TCRbeta analysis, collaborators shipped samples in one of three forms: frozen whole blood, isolated PBMCs, or DNA extracted from either of those sample types. This sample is part of a study of blood T cell repertoires in COVID-19 (dated by TCRdb to 2020 to 2021). Regarding the research as a whole: Collaborator samples came from the United States, Italy and Spain and covered acute and convalescent phases of COVID-19. The material from the prospective study consisted of cDNA or gDNA derived from T cells, B-cell-depleted T cells, or PBMCs. The dataset comprised deeply sampled blood TCRbeta repertoires from subjects exposed to, actively infected with, or recovered from COVID-19. The repertoires were released in a freely available public database meant as a resource for research on the immune response to SARS-CoV-2. Samples came from the ongoing ImmuneRACE study (first 160 participants) plus 1,254 subjects from 6 global collaborators. A de-identified subject ID, COVID-19 status, age in years and sex were almost always included in the sample metadata. Where HLA class I and class II types were available, the types were taken from metadata supplied by the sample provider, not from assay-based typing. General findings and caveats noted by the study authors: The quantity of clinical and demographic metadata differed by source and by participant and was supplied without curation.

Taken from the germline V gene, the CDR1 and CDR2 loops are SGDLS and YYNGEE. Including cysteine and phenylalanine, the CDR3 has 17 amino acids. The CDR3 DNA has 51 bases and is translated from base 1. V is cut back by 6 bases and J by 6 bases, with 16 bases in the junction unmatched. In this chain, TRBV9 is recombined with TRBJ2-3, and 10 bases in between align with TRBD2. Sequencing input: peripheral blood. The TCR comes from a man aged 18 to 29 with COVID-19, enrolled during active disease. The CDR3 in this case is CASTQFGLAASGDTQYF. Read as DNA, the sequence is TGTGCCAGCACTCAATTCGGACTAGCGGCTTCAGGGGATACGCAGTATTTT. This CDR3, with the reference TRBV9 and TRBJ2-3 proteins standing in past its ends, gives the full variable domain DSGVTQTPKHLITATGQRVTLRCSPRSGDLSVYWYQQSLDQGLQFLIQYYNGEERAKGNILERFSAQQFPDLHSELNLSSLELGDSALYFCASTQFGLAASGDTQYFGPGTRLTVL.